This TCR beta chain was sequenced during a study of somatic mutations in cytotoxic T cells in rheumatoid arthritis (dated by TCRdb to between 2016 and 2019). Regarding the study in general: Peripheral blood (around 29 ml EDTA) was collected from patients immediately after diagnosis and before any treatment began. Median age was essentially the same in the patient group and the control group. TCRB deep sequencing covered approximately 64 patients with rheumatoid arthritis along with 15 to 25 healthy controls. To characterize clonality, the study used TCRB deep sequencing while asking whether somatic mutations are carried by expanded CD8+ T-cell clones in newly diagnosed, untreated rheumatoid arthritis. A FACSAria II or Sony SH800 was used to flow-sort some V beta antibody-stained T-cell populations at nearly 100% purity, and TCRB sequencing was also done on sorted V beta1+ cells.

Flow cytometry confirmed the purity of CD4+ and CD8+ cells that had been isolated by positive magnetic bead selection on an AutoMACS. A TCR V beta antibody panel was used in flow cytometry to screen first for clonal expansions, which were then characterized by TCRB deep sequencing of sorted CD8+ fractions. Isolation of peripheral blood mononuclear cells was done through Ficoll-Paque PLUS density gradient separation. DNA was extracted from CD4-enriched, CD8-enriched or PBMC samples with Nucleospin Tissue or Tissue XS kits and quantified with a Qubit 2.0 fluorometer. The CDR3 holds 12 amino acids from the cysteine to the phenylalanine. Just CDR3 DNA is preserved here, 36 bases in frame from base 1. Worth noting for this clone: It has no known antigen specificity. Within one base of it there is no much larger clone, and no base qualities were kept.

The study at large found these results: The expanded CD8+ clones had unknown antigen targets, and not appearing in virus-specific databases did not rule out that they were virus-specific. In patients, CD8+ clonality rose with age (Spearman r ~ 0.49), which was not the case in healthy controls. The largest CD8+ clone made up more than 20% of CD8+ cells in about an eighth of the roughly 60 patients, and blood and synovial fluid shared several identical CD8+ TCRB sequences. CD8+ T-cell clonality did not differ significantly between rheumatoid arthritis patients and age-matched healthy controls. The finding that TRBV07 was slightly underrepresented in patients was left unadjusted for multiple comparisons.

Sequencing of TCRB CDR3 was done on genomic DNA with the immunoSEQ assay. As for how the authors treated the data: Published virus-specific TCRB sequences were compared with patient CD8+ clones larger than 1%, and only a few matches were found. Nothing other than productive TCRB rearrangements was included in the analyses. A clone was defined by a unique TCRB CDR3 sequence, and clonality was computed as a productive clonality index based on Shannon entropy. To calculate repertoire overlap between two samples, the template counts of each clone were considered relative to each sample's total templates. Flow cytometry-measured V-gene usage correlated with V-gene usage from TCRB sequencing, with a Spearman r of around 0.6. TCRdb took over this immuneACCESS table, retaining in-frame rearrangements with V and J assigned. Such tables are incomplete; in checked studies, under half of the missing clones stem from an unresolved V gene, and the remainder is unexplained. V, J and clone size are taken as reported in that table, and D and trimming were inferred from the DNA itself. This sample comprises 15,000 to 20,000 clones, 85% of them detected only once. Clones ranked in the top ten supply roughly 6.9% of the sample.

The origin of this receptor is a woman in her thirties or forties with rheumatoid arthritis. The chain couples TRBV21-1 to TRBJ1-3. TRBV21-1 is a documented pseudogene. What was sequenced was CD8+ T cells sorted from blood. The CDR3 is CASPGTGNTIYF. The DNA sequence reads TGTGCCAGCCCGGGGACTGGAAACACCATATATTTT.